This T cell receptor beta chain derives from a study of T cell changes during pregnancy in multiple sclerosis. The germline V gene has CDR1 SGDLS and CDR2 YYNGEE. The CDR3 has 14 residues. Trimming took off 4 bases at V and 5 bases at J, with 15 bases between the two ends. Repertoires were generated with immunoSEQ multiplex PCR, while TCRdb's copy carries only in-frame clones and drops some. The sample consists of roughly 75,000 clones, 85% to 95% of them appearing once. This TCR derives from a female donor in good health, enrolled as a control in a pregnancy study. The material sequenced was peripheral blood, taken after pregnancy. This chain links TRBV9 with TRBJ2-5; maybe TRBD2 (5 bases). The DNA for the CDR3 is TGTGCCAGCAGCCCGGGAACCCGCGGGGAGACCCAGTACTTC. This codes for CASSPGTRGETQYF.